This T cell receptor (beta chain) comes out of a study of CD8+ T cells in alopecia areata. Study conclusions and caveats: While tofacitinib was given, many expanded lesional clones persisted in scalp and blood.

cDNA prepared by RNA extraction and subsequent reverse transcription served as the template for sequencing. Libraries were prepared by immunoSEQ multiplex PCR; TCRdb keeps only in-frame clonotypes and omits some of them. Among about 140,000 clones listed, roughly four fifths were seen once. V lost 4 bases and J 1 base, leaving 14 bases between the germline ends. This CDR3 comprises 15 residues. Germline V gives CDR1 SEHNR, CDR2 FQNEAQ (reference sequence). Treatment specified: oral pan-JAK inhibitor, 5-10 mg twice daily. Specimens obtained from alopecia areata patients comprised lesional scalp punch biopsies and peripheral blood. On this clone itself: Its antigen is unknown.

The chain recombines TRBV7-9 with TRBJ2-7, with D perhaps matching TRBD1 or TRBD2 (6 bases each). This TCR was recovered from a human donor with alopecia areata. Here the sequenced sample was CD8+ T cells sorted from blood, taken at week 4, from a patient treated with tofacitinib. The CDR3 sequence is CASSSGGFLSYEQYF. The DNA of the CDR3 is TGTGCCAGCAGCTCCGGGGGCTTTTTATCCTACGAGCAGTACTTC.